Included here is one TCR beta chain sequence, with context. Its target is unknown. Checkpoint therapy with ipilimumab 1 mg/kg began 14 to 28 days after transplant. Through week 26, nivolumab 3 mg/kg IV was given weeks 1, 4, 7, 10, then biweekly. Germline V gene lookup returns CDR1 SGHRS and CDR2 YFSETQ. V lost 4 bases and J 8 bases, leaving 15 bases between the germline ends. CDR3 length: 13 residues. TCRdb's table, derived via immunoSEQ multiplex PCR, lists solely in-frame clones and lacks some. The data show roughly 86,000 clones, with 75% to 85% seen just once and roughly 2.2% held by the top ten. This sample is drawn from a study of ipilimumab plus nivolumab after autologous stem cell transplantation. About the research overall: The DLBCL group included primary refractory and relapsed cases. Study-wide points: The authors say TCR, Treg and microbiome findings warrant further study.

This sample comprised PBMCs, obtained in a trial of ipilimumab plus nivolumab as post-transplant consolidation. The chain couples TRBV5-1 to TRBJ1-2; D is uncertain. The source is a male donor with diffuse large B-cell lymphoma. CDR3 amino acids: CASSRPPAPGYTF. CDR3 nucleotides: TGCGCCAGCAGCCGTCCCCCAGCGCCGGGCTACACCTTC. Full variable domain (remainder filled in from reference TRBV5-1 and TRBJ1-2): KAGVTQTPRYLIKTRGQQVTLSCSPISGHRSVSWYQQTPGQGLQFLFEYFSETQRNKGNFPGRFSGRQFSNSRSEMNVSTLELGDSALYLCASSRPPAPGYTFGSGTRLTVV.